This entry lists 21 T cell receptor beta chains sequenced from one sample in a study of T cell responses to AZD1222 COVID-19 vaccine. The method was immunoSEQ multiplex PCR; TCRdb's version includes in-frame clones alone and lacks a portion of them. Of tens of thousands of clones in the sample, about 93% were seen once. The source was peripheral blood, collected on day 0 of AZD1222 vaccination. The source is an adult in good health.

CDR3 DNA sequence: TGCGCCAGCAGCTTTACCCCCGAGGTCGGGGAGCTGTTTTTT. Translating it yields CASSFTPEVGELFF. The V gene is TRBV5-1, the J gene TRBJ2-2; D remains ambiguous. CDR3 length equals 14 residues. Per germline, CDR1 SGHRS and CDR2 YFSETQ. The germline V and J ends were trimmed by 2 bases and 7 bases, with 12 bases remaining between them.

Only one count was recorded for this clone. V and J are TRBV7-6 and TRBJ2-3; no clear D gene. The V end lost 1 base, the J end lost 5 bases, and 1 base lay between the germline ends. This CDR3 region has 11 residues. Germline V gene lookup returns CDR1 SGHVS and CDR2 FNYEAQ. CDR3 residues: CASSLVDTQYF. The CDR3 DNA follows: TGTGCCAGCAGCTTAGTAGATACGCAGTATTTT.

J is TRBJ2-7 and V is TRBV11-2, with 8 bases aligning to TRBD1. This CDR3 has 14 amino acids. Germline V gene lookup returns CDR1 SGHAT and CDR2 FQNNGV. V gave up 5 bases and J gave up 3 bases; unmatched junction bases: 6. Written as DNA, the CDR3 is TGTGCCAGCAGCCCCGGGACAGGTGGCTACGAGCAGTACTTC. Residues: CASSPGTGGYEQYF. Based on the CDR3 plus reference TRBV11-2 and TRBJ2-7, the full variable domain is EAGVAQSPRYKIIEKRQSVAFWCNPISGHATLYWYQQILGQGPKLLIQFQNNGVVDDSQLPKDRFSAERLKGVDSTLKIQPAKLEDSAVYLCASSPGTGGYEQYFGPGTRLTVT.

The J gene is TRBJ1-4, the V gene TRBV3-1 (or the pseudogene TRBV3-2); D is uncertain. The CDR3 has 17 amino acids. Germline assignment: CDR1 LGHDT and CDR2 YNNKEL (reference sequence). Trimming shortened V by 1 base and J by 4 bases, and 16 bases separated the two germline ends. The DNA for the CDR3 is TGTGCCAGCAGCCAAGCCCCTATCGAAGCTATTAATGAAAAACTGTTTTTT. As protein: CASSQAPIEAINEKLFF.

CDR3 nucleotides: TGTGCCAGCAGTTTAAGCTGGAGAGCGGGAGGCACAGATACGCAGTATTTT. It yields the protein CASSLSWRAGGTDTQYF. This chain joins TRBV27 and TRBJ2-3, with 8 positions matching TRBD2. With V trimmed by 2 bases and J by 1 base, 8 bases remained unmatched. The CDR3 extends over 17 amino acids. Per germline, CDR1 MNHEY and CDR2 SMNVEV (reference sequence).

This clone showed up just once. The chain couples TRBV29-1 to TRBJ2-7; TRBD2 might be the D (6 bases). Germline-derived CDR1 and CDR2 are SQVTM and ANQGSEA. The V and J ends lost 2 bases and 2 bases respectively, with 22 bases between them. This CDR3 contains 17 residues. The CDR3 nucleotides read TGCAGCGTTGAAAGAGGCTATGGCGGGGAGATACCCTACGAGCAGTACTTC. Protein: CSVERGYGGEIPYEQYF.

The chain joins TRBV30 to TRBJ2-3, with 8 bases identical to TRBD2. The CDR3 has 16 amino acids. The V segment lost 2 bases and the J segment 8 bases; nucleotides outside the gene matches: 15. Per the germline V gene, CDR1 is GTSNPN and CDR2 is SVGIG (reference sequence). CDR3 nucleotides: TGTGCCTGGAGTCCCTCCTTAGCGGGACCGGGTGGTACGCAGTATTTT. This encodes CAWSPSLAGPGGTQYF.

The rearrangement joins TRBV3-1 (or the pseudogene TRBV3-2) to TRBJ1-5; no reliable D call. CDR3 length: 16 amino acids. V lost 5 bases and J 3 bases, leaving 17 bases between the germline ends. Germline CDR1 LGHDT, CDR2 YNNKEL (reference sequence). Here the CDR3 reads CASSGGRAMYNQPQHF. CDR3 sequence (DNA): TGTGCCAGCAGCGGTGGACGGGCGATGTACAATCAGCCCCAGCATTTT.

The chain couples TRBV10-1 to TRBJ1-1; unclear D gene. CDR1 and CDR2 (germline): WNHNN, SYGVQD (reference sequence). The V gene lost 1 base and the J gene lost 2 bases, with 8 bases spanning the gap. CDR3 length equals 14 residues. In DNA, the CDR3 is TGCGCCAGCAGTGAGTTCACCGTAAACACTGAAGCTTTCTTT. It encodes CASSEFTVNTEAFF.

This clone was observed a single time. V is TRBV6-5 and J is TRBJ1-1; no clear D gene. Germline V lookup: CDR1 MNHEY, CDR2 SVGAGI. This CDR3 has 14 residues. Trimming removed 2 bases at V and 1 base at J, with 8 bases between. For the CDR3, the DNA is TGTGCCAGCAGTTACGGTCAGAGGAACACTGAAGCTTTCTTT. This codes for CASSYGQRNTEAFF.

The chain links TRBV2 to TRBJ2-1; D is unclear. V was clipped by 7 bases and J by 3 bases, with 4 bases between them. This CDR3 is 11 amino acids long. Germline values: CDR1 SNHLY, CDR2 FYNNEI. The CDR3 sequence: CASTDYNEQFF. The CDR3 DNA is TGTGCCAGCACGGACTACAATGAGCAGTTCTTC.

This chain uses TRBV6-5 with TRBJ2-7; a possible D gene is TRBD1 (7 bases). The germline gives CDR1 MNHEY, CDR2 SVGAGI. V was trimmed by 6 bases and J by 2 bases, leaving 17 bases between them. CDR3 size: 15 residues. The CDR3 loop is CASSPQGGPTYEQYF. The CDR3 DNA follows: TGTGCCAGCAGCCCCCAGGGGGGCCCCACCTACGAGCAGTACTTC.

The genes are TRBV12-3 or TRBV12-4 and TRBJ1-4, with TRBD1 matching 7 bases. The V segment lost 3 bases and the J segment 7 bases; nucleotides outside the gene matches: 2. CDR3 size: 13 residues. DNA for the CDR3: TGTGCCAGCAGTTTGCCAGGGGGTGAAAAACTGTTTTTT. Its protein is CASSLPGGEKLFF.

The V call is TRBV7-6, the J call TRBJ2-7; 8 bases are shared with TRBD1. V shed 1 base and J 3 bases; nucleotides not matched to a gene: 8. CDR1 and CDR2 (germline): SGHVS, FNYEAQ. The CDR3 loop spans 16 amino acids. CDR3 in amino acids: CASSLGPGQGNYEQYF. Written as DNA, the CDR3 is TGTGCCAGCAGCTTAGGCCCAGGACAGGGTAACTACGAGCAGTACTTC.

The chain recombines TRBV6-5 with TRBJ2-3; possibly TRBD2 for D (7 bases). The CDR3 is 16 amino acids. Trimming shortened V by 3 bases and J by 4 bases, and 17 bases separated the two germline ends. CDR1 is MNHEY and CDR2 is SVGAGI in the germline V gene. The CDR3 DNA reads TGTGCCAGCAGTTATCGTGGGGGGGCCTTCGCAGATACGCAGTATTTT. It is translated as CASSYRGGAFADTQYF.

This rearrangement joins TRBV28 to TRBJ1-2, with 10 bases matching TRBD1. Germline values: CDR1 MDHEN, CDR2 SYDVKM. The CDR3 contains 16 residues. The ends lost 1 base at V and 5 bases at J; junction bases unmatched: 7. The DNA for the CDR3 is TGTGCCAGCAGTTTATTTAGACAGGGGGCATCTTATGGCTACACCTTC. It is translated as CASSLFRQGASYGYTF.

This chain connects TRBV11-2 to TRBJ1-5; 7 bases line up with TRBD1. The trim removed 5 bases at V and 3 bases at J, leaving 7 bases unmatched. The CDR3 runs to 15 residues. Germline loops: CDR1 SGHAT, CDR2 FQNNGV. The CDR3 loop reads CASSASTGLNQPQHF. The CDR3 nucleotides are TGTGCCAGCAGCGCCTCGACAGGGCTCAATCAGCCCCAGCATTTT.

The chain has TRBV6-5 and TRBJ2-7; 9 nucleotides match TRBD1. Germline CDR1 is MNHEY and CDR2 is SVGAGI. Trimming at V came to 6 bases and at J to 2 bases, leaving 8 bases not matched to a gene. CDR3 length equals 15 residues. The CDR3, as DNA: TGTGCCAGCAGCTTAGACAGGGGGAGAACCTACGAGCAGTACTTC. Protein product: CASSLDRGRTYEQYF.

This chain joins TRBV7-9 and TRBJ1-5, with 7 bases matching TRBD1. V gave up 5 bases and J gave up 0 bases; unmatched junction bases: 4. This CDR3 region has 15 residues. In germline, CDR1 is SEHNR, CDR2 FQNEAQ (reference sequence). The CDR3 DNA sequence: TGTGCCAGCAGCCAAGGGACAGATAGCAATCAGCCCCAGCATTTT. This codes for CASSQGTDSNQPQHF.

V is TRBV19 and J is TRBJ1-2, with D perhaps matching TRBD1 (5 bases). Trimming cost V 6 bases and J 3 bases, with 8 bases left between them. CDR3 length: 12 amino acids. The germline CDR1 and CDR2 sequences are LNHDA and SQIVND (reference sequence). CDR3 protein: CASSPGYYGYTF. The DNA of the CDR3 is TGTGCCAGTAGCCCAGGGTACTATGGCTACACCTTC. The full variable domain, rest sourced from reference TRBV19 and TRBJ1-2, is DGGITQSPKYLFRKEGQNVTLSCEQNLNHDAMYWYRQDPGQGLRLIYYSQIVNDFQKGDIAEGYSVSREKKESFPLTVTSAQKNPTAFYLCASSPGYYGYTFGSGTRLTVV.

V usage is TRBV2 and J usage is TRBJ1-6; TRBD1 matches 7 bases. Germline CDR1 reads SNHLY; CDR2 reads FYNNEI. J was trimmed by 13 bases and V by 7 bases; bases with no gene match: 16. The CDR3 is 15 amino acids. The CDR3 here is CASIDPGQTKFPLHF. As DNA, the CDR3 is TGTGCCAGCATCGACCCGGGACAGACTAAATTCCCCCTCCACTTT.